This T cell receptor beta chain appears in the sequencing data of a study of Ad26.COV2.S vaccination and SARS-CoV-2 variants. Background on the study: In the COV1001 trial, the donor was in the Ad26.COV2.S arm. Administration of Ad26.COV2.S was intramuscular, either once or twice 56 days apart. Study-wide results and caveats: The placebo group had lower spike-specific TCR breadth than the vaccine recipients did.

Germline CDR1 is GTSNPN and CDR2 is SVGIG (reference sequence). The CDR3 is made up of 14 amino acids. Losses at the gene ends were 5 bases for V and 7 bases for J; bases not matched to a gene: 9. Profiling relied on immunoSEQ multiplex PCR, and the TCRdb table lists in-frame clones only, not all of them. This repertoire shows about 680,000 clones, more than 70% found once; its top ten account for approximately 1.5%. Remarks on this clone: The antigen remains unidentified.

Noted treatment: around 19 received Ad26.COV2.S at low or high dose, single or two shots; five or six received placebo; per-sample allocation not given. After the first vaccine or placebo injection, samples were drawn on day 63. Its platform was an Ad26 vector, and its expressed antigen was Wuhan-strain SARS-CoV-2 spike. The V gene is TRBV30, the J gene TRBJ1-4; 8 positions agree with TRBD1. Material: peripheral blood, obtained in a trial of Ad26.COV2.S vaccine versus placebo. This clonotype was obtained from a person between 18 and 59 years old who received the Ad26.COV2.S COVID-19 vaccine or a placebo. The CDR3 loop reads CAWRDRGWGEKLFF. The CDR3 DNA is TGTGCCTGGCGTGACAGGGGTTGGGGTGAAAAACTGTTTTTT.